This T cell receptor beta chain is drawn from a study of low-dose radiotherapy and immunotherapy resistance in tumors. As for the study in general: A dose of 1 Gy per fraction every two weeks went to Cohort 2, totaling 13 Gy over 26 weeks.

Germline loops: CDR1 MNHNS, CDR2 SASEGT. The V gene end was trimmed by 6 bases and the J gene end by 4 bases; junction bases not matched to a gene: 6. The CDR3 runs to 15 residues. TRAV- and TRBV-specific primers primed first-strand cDNA, covering alpha and beta chains. Amplification, which lasted 15 to 20 PCR cycles, used a constant-region primer and V-primer adapter to amplify TCRs. In vitro transcription served to amplify the isolated mRNA. TCRdb independently ran MiXCR on the reads; one entry per CDR3 protein. The sample records about 39,000 distinct CDR3 sequences, around 21% being singletons. Time point given: after trial treatment. Treatment specified: LDRT plus nivolumab, ipilimumab, low-dose cyclophosphamide and aspirin (RACIN trial). Donors were dosed with nivolumab and ipilimumab; they also received aspirin, low-dose cyclophosphamide and low-dose radiotherapy. Those who qualified had advanced solid tumors (lacking tumor-infiltrating lymphocytes).

Here the sequenced sample was PBMCs, taken after low-dose radiotherapy plus immunotherapy. The genes are TRBV6-1 and TRBJ2-5, with TRBD2 matching over 12 bases. The sequence was obtained from a female donor with ovarian cancer. In DNA form, the CDR3 reads TGTGCCAGCAGCCCTGCACTAGCGGGGGGAGAGACCCAGTACTTC. This sequence encodes CASSPALAGGETQYF.